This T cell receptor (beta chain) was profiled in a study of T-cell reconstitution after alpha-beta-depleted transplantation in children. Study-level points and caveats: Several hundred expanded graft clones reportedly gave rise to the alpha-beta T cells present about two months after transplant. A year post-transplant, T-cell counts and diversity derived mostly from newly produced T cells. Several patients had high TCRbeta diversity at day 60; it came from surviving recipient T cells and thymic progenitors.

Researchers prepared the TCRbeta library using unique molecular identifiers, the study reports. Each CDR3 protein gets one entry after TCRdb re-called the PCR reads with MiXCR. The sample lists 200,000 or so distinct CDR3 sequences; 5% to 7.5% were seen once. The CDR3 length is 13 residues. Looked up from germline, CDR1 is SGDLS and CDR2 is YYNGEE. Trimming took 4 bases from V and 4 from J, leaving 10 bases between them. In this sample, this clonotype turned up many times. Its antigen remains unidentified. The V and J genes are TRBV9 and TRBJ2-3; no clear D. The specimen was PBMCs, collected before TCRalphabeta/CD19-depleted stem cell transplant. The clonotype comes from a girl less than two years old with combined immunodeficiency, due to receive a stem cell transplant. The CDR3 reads CASSPGTPDTQYF. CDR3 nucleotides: TGTGCCAGCAGCCCCGGAACTCCAGATACGCAGTATTTT. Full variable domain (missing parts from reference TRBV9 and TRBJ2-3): DSGVTQTPKHLITATGQRVTLRCSPRSGDLSVYWYQQSLDQGLQFLIQYYNGEERAKGNILERFSAQQFPDLHSELNLSSLELGDSALYFCASSPGTPDTQYFGPGTRLTVL.